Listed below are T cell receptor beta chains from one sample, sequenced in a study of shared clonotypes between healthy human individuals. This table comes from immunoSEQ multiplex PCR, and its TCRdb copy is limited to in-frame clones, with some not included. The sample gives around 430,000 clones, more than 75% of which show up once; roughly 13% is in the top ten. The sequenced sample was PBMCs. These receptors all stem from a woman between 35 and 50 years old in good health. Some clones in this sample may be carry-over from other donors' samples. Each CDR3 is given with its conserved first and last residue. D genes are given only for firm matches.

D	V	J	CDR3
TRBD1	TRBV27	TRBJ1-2	CASSWGQGGAYGYTF
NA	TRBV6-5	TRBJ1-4	CASSYSVQGWGEKLFF
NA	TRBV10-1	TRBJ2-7	CASSPGFSYEQYF
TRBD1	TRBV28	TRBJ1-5	CASSPQGETQPQHF
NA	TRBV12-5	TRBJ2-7	CASGLGQGSYEQYF
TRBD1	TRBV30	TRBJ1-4	CAWNVGQGNEKLFF
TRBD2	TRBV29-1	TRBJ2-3	CSVDSGRADTQYF
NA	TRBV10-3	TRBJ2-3	CAISTVGSDTQYF
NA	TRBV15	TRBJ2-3	CATSRLGGTDTQYF
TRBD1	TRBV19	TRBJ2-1	CASSKRDGQGNEQFF
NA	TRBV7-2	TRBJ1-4	CASSITRQVEKLFF
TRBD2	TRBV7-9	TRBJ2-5	CASSLDTSGRAGETQYF
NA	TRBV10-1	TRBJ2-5	CASSGGPGRAQETQYF
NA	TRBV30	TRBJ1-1	CAWSVEGWTEAFF
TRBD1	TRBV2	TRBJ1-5	CASRWGPDRGPNQPQHF
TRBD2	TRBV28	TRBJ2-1	CASSPAGTSGDNEQFF
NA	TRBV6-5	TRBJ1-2	CASSPTDNYGYTF
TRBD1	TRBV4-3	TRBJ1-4	CASSQGTGVEKLFF
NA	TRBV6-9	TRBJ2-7	CASSYSGPREQYF
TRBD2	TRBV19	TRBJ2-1	CASSIRGRTSGTTSSYNEQFF
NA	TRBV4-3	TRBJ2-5	CASSQDQGFQETQYF
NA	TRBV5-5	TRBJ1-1	CASSLARANTEAFF
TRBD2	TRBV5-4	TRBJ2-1	CASSFSGRGRGNEQFF
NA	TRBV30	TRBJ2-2	CAWSDQVNGELFF
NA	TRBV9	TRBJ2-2	CASSGLAEAGAGELFF
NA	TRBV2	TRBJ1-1	CASSEIPGKVTEAFF
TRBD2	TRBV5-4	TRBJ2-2	CASSGTSVGELFF
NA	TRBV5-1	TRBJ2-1	CASSLGGGTHNEQFF
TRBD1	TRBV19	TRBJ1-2	CASRGRQGVGYTF
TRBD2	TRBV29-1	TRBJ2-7	CSVGVVSGRGYEQYF
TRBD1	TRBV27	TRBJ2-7	CASSLGTGRYEQYF
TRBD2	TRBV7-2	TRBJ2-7	CASSLVSASGREAYEQYF
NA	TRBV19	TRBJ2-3	CASSIGGVSTDTQYF
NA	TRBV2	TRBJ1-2	CASTAPRGNYGYTF
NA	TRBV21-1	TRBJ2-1	CASSKNEQFF
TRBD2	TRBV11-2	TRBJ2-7	CASSARDSPSGSGSYEQYF
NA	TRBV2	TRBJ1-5	CASSEGRSVPSNQPQHF
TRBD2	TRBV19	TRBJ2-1	CASTAGVSTEQFF
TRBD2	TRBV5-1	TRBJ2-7	CASSLPAGGSYEQYF
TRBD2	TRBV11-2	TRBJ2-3	CASSFQAGGTDTQYF
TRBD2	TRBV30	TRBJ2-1	CAGGWGTSGRGNEQFF
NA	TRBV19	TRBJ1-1	CASSQTVNTEAFF
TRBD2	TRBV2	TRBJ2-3	CASSGLAGSSYSTDTQYF
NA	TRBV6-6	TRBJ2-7	CASSIGQGRGSEQYF
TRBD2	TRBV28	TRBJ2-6	CASSLAGSTSGANVLTF